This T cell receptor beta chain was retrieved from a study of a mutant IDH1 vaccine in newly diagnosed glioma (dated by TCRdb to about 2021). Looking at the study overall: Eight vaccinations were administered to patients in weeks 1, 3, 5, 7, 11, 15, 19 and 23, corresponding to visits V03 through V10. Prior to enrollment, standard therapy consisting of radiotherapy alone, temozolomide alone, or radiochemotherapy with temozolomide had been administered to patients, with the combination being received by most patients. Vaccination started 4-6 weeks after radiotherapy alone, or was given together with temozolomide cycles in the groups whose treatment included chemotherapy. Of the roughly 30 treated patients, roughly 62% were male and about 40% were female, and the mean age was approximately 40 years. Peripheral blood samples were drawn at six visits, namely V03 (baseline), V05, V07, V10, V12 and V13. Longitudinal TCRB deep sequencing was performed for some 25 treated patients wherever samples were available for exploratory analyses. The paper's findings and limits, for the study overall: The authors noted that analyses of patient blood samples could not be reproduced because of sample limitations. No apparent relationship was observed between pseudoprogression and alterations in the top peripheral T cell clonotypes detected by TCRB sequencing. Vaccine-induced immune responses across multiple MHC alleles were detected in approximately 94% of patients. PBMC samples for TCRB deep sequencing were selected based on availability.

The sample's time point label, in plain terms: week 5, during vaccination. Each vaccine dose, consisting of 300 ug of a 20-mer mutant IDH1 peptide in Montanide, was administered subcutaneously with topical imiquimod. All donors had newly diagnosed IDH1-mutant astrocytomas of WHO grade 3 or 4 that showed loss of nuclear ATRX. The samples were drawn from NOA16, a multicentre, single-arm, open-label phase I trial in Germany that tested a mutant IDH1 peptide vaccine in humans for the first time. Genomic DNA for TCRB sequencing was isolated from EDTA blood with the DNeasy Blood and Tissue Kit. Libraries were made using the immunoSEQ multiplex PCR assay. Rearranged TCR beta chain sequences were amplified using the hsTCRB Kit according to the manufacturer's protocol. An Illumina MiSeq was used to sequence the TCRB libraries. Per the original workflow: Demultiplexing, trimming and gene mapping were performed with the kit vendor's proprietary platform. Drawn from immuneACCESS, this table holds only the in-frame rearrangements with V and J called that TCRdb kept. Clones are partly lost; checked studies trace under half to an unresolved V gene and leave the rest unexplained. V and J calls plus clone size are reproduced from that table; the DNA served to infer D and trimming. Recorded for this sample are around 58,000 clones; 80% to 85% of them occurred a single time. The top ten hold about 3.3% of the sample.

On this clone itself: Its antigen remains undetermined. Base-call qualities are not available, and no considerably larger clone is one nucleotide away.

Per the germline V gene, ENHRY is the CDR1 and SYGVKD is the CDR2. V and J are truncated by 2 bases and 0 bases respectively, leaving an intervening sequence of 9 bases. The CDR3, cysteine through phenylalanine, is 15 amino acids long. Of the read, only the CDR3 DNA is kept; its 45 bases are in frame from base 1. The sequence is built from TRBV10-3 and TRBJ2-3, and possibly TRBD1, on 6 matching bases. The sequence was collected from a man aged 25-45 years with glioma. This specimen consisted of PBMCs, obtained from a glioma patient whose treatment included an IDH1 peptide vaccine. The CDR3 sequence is CAISEPGHSTDTQYF. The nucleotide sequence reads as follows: TGTGCCATCAGTGAGCCGGGACACAGCACAGATACGCAGTATTTT.